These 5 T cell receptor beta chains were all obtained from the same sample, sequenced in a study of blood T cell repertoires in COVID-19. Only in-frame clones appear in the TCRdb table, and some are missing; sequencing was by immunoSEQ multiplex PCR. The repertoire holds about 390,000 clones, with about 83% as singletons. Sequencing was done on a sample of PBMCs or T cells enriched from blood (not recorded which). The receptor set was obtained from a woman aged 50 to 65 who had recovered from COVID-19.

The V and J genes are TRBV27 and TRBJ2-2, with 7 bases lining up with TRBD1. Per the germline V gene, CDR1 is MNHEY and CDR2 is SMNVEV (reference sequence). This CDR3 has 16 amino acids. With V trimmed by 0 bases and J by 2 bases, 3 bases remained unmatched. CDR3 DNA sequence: TGTGCCAGCAGTTTATCCCGGACAGGCAACACCGGGGAGCTGTTTTTT. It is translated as CASSLSRTGNTGELFF.

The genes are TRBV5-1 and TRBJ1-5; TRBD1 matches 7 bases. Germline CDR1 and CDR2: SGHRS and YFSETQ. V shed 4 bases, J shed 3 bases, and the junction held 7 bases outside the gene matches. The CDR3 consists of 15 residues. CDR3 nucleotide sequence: TGCGCCAGCAGCCCCACAGGGGTTTACAATCAGCCCCAGCATTTT. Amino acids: CASSPTGVYNQPQHF.

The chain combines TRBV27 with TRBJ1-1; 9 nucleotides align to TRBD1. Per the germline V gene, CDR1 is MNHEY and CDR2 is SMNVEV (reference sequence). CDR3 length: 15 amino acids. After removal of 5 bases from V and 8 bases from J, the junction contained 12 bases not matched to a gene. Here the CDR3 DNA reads TGTGCCAGCAGTCCACGTCCCGGGACAGGGAAAGAAGCTTTCTTT. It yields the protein CASSPRPGTGKEAFF.

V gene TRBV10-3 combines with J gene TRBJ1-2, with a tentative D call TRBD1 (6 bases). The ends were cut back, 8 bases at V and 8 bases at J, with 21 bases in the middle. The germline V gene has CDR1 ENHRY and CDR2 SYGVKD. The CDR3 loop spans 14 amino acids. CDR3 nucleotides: TGTGCCATCTCATTACAATTGGACAGCCGAGGCTACACCTTC. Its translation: CAISLQLDSRGYTF.

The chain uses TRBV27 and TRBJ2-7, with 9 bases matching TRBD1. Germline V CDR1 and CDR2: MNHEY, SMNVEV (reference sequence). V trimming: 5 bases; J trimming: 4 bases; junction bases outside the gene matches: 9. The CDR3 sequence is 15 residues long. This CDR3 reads CASSQPGQGTYEQYF. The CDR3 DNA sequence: TGTGCCAGCAGTCAACCGGGACAGGGAACTTACGAGCAGTACTTC.